This T cell receptor beta chain appears in the sequencing data of a study of beta chain features in type 1 diabetes. A word on this clone: Its antigen is not identified.

Germline V lookup: CDR1 SGHRS, CDR2 YFSETQ. The CDR3 totals 15 residues. Unmatched junction bases numbered 5, after V lost 2 bases and J lost 3 bases. The investigators reverse transcribed all of the isolated RNA, so they sequenced expressed TCRB transcripts. Profiled with immunoSEQ multiplex PCR; TCRdb holds only in-frame clones, not every one. The table has under 400,000 clones, 10% to 15% seen once. Points from the study as a whole: More deletions and fewer insertions at VDJ junctions were found in patients with type 1 diabetes.

The receptor's source is a man younger than 30 in good health. V is TRBV5-1 and J is TRBJ2-3, with 8 bases identical to TRBD2. The sample consisted of naive CD4+ T cells from blood. CDR3 nucleotides: TGCGCCAGCAGCTTACCCCGGGGGGGTACAGATACGCAGTATTTT. Protein sequence: CASSLPRGGTDTQYF.